This entry lists 25 T cell receptor beta chains sequenced from one sample in a study of technical replicates of blood from a handful of donors. TCRdb's table, derived via immunoSEQ multiplex PCR, lists solely in-frame clones and lacks some. The profile shows 50,000 to 80,000 clones, roughly 90% of them singletons. Sequencing was performed on PBMCs. These receptors all come from a human donor in good health. Some clones in this sample may be carry-over from other donors' samples.

The chain couples TRBV25-1 to TRBJ2-5, with TRBD2 matching 8 bases. The CDR3 extends over 14 amino acids. V lost 4 bases, J lost 2 bases, and 3 bases stayed unmatched. Germline lookup yields CDR1 MGHDK and CDR2 SYGVNS. CDR3 bases: TGTGCCAGCAGTGCCAGCGGGGGTCAAGAGACCCAGTACTTC. Its protein product is CASSASGGQETQYF.

V gene TRBV4-2 combines with J gene TRBJ1-4; D might be TRBD1 (5 bases). Per germline, CDR1 LGHNA and CDR2 YNFKEQ. The CDR3 loop spans 14 amino acids. With 4 bases removed from V and 8 bases from J, the gap between germline ends came to 14 bases. The CDR3 is CASSLGGVGEKLFF. The CDR3 DNA sequence: TGTGCCAGCAGCCTGGGGGGGGTCGGAGAAAAACTGTTTTTT.

The chain has TRBV5-4 and TRBJ1-6; possible D gene TRBD1, 6 bases. Germline CDR1 and CDR2: SGHNT and YYREEE (reference sequence). This CDR3 region has 15 residues. V dropped 1 base and J dropped 7 bases, with 12 bases sitting between them. The CDR3 DNA sequence: TGTGCCAGCAGCTTGTGGGGGCAGACAAATTCACCCCTCCACTTT. The encoded protein is CASSLWGQTNSPLHF.

J is TRBJ2-7 and V is TRBV7-2, with D hard to call. V was clipped by 0 bases and J by 0 bases, with 6 bases between them. Germline CDR1 and CDR2: SGHTA and FQGNSA. The CDR3 length is 14 residues. CDR3 protein: CASSLARFSYEQYF. In DNA, the CDR3 is TGTGCCAGCAGCTTAGCCAGGTTCTCCTACGAGCAGTACTTC.

This chain joins TRBV13 and TRBJ2-7; a weak D match, TRBD2 (6 bases). This CDR3 contains 13 residues. V dropped 7 bases and J dropped 2 bases, with 12 bases sitting between them. Looked up from germline, CDR1 is PRHDT and CDR2 is FYEKMQ (reference sequence). The CDR3 DNA follows: TGTGCCAGCACCGGAGGGGTTCCCTACGAGCAGTACTTC. As protein: CASTGGVPYEQYF.

J is TRBJ2-7 and V is TRBV4-3, with 7 bases lining up with TRBD1. The CDR3 is 16 amino acids. The V and J ends lost 1 base and 2 bases, in that order; junction bases with no gene match: 8. In germline, CDR1 is LGHNA, CDR2 YSLEER. The CDR3 DNA reads as TGCGCCAGCAGCCAAGCTTACCGGGACAGCCCCTACGAGCAGTACTTC. Protein sequence: CASSQAYRDSPYEQYF.

The V call is TRBV7-9, the J call TRBJ2-7; 10 bases agree with TRBD2. J gave up 2 bases and V 4 bases, and 5 bases lay outside the gene matches. Germline-derived CDR1 and CDR2 are SEHNR and FQNEAQ (reference sequence). The CDR3 has 15 residues. CDR3: CASSSSSGGTYEQYF. In DNA form, the CDR3 reads TGTGCCAGCAGCTCCTCTAGCGGGGGCACCTACGAGCAGTACTTC.

This rearrangement joins TRBV11-2 to TRBJ2-1; D is perhaps TRBD2 (5 bases). Trimming shortened V by 5 bases and J by 3 bases, and 17 bases separated the two germline ends. The germline CDR1 and CDR2 sequences are SGHAT and FQNNGV. CDR3 length equals 16 residues. The CDR3 spells CASSPGGSEGYNEQFF. The CDR3 bases are TGTGCCAGCAGCCCGGGCGGGTCCGAGGGCTACAATGAGCAGTTCTTC.

This sequence joins TRBV11-3 and TRBJ2-2, with 7 bases identical to TRBD2. CDR3 length: 12 residues. V was clipped by 5 bases and J by 8 bases; unmatched bases: 2. Germline CDR1 is SGHNT and CDR2 is YENEEA. In DNA, the CDR3 is TGTGCCAGCAGCCGGGGGGTGGGGGAGCTGTTTTTT. Amino acids: CASSRGVGELFF.

The chain combines TRBV19 with TRBJ1-5; perhaps TRBD1 as D (6 bases). Germline V CDR1 and CDR2: LNHDA, SQIVND (reference sequence). The CDR3 length is 15 residues. With 3 bases removed from V and 4 bases from J, the gap between germline ends came to 13 bases. CDR3 protein: CASSIISGDNQPQHF. CDR3 nucleotide sequence: TGTGCCAGTAGTATTATCTCAGGGGATAATCAGCCCCAGCATTTT.

V gene TRBV11-2 combines with J gene TRBJ1-1; a possible D gene is TRBD1 (5 bases). Germline loops: CDR1 SGHAT, CDR2 FQNNGV. The length of the CDR3 is 15 residues. V lost 1 base to trimming and J lost 0 bases, with 9 bases between them. The CDR3 spells CASSLVGAMNTEAFF. The CDR3 DNA follows: TGTGCCAGCAGCTTAGTTGGGGCAATGAACACTGAAGCTTTCTTT.

This clone was seen only once. The chain carries TRBV10-3 and TRBJ1-2; 7 positions agree with TRBD1. This CDR3 spans 13 amino acids. The V gene end was trimmed by 2 bases and the J gene end by 8 bases; junction bases not matched to a gene: 5. From germline, CDR1 is ENHRY and CDR2 SYGVKD. CDR3 in amino acids: CAISETGEFGYTF. In DNA, the CDR3 is TGTGCCATCAGTGAGACAGGGGAGTTCGGCTACACCTTC.

V usage is TRBV7-9 and J usage is TRBJ2-2, with TRBD1 matching 10 bases. Germline values: CDR1 SEHNR, CDR2 FQNEAQ (reference sequence). The CDR3 runs to 15 residues. After removal of 5 bases from V and 6 bases from J, the junction contained 6 bases not matched to a gene. Written as DNA, the CDR3 is TGTGCCAGCAGCGCGGACAGGGGGATATCCGGGGAGCTGTTTTTT. Amino acid sequence: CASSADRGISGELFF. Full variable domain (rest looked up from reference TRBV7-9 and TRBJ2-2): DTGVSQNPRHKITKRGQNVTFRCDPISEHNRLYWYRQTLGQGPEFLTYFQNEAQLEKSRLLSDRFSAERPKGSFSTLEIQRTEQGDSAMYLCASSADRGISGELFFGEGSRLTVL.

This sequence joins TRBV27 and TRBJ2-1, with TRBD2 as a possible D gene (5 bases). Deletions cut 4 bases from V and 8 bases from J, with 21 bases between. This CDR3 has 16 residues. CDR1 is MNHEY and CDR2 is SMNVEV in the germline V gene (reference sequence). CDR3 nucleotides: TGTGCCAGCAGTTCTTTAGCTTACCTCTCTAGCCATGAGCAGTTCTTC. Protein product: CASSSLAYLSSHEQFF.

The J gene is TRBJ2-7, the V gene TRBV11-2; D possibly corresponds to TRBD2 (6 bases). Germline CDR1 reads SGHAT; CDR2 reads FQNNGV. The V and J ends lost 3 bases and 3 bases respectively, with 12 bases between them. The CDR3 is 14 residues long. CDR3 DNA: TGTGCCAGCAGCTTGTGGGGGGTCGACTACGAGCAGTACTTC. As protein: CASSLWGVDYEQYF.

The J gene is TRBJ2-7, the V gene TRBV7-9, with D possibly being TRBD2 (5 bases). The ends were cut back, 1 base at V and 9 bases at J, with 19 bases in the middle. The CDR3 runs 15 residues. Germline V gene data show CDR1 as SEHNR and CDR2 as FQNEAQ (reference sequence). CDR3 nucleotides: TGTGCCAGCAGCTTAGTTCGGTCGGTGCAGGAGGTGCAGTACTTC. This gives the protein CASSLVRSVQEVQYF. Looking up the rest from reference TRBV7-9 and TRBJ2-7 gives the full variable domain: DTGVSQNPRHKITKRGQNVTFRCDPISEHNRLYWYRQTLGQGPEFLTYFQNEAQLEKSRLLSDRFSAERPKGSFSTLEIQRTEQGDSAMYLCASSLVRSVQEVQYFGPGTRLTVT.

The genes are TRBV4-3 and TRBJ2-2; D gene uncertain. V was cut by 2 bases and J by 2 bases, with 9 bases left in between. There are 15 residues in the CDR3. Germline V lookup: CDR1 LGHNA, CDR2 YSLEER. CDR3 nucleotide sequence: TGCGCCAGCAGCCAACCAGAGGCTAACACCGGGGAGCTGTTTTTT. As protein: CASSQPEANTGELFF.

Here the CDR3 reads CASSRTSAYNEQFF. The CDR3 DNA reads TGTGCCAGTAGTCGGACTAGCGCTTACAATGAGCAGTTCTTC. The V gene is TRBV19, the J gene TRBJ2-1; TRBD2 aligns across 9 bases. This CDR3 is 14 amino acids long. The junction had 3 bases not matched to a gene; V was cut back by 5 bases and J by 4 bases. The germline V gene has CDR1 LNHDA and CDR2 SQIVND (reference sequence). The full variable domain, rest sourced from reference TRBV19 and TRBJ2-1, is DGGITQSPKYLFRKEGQNVTLSCEQNLNHDAMYWYRQDPGQGLRLIYYSQIVNDFQKGDIAEGYSVSREKKESFPLTVTSAQKNPTAFYLCASSRTSAYNEQFFGPGTRLTVL.

The V call is TRBV5-1, the J call TRBJ2-3, with D tentatively TRBD2 (5 bases). In germline, CDR1 is SGHRS, CDR2 YFSETQ. This CDR3 contains 15 residues. V lost 2 bases, J lost 4 bases, and 14 bases lay in between. CDR3 residues: CASSFLEGGADTQYF. In DNA form, the CDR3 reads TGCGCCAGCAGCTTCCTCGAGGGTGGGGCAGATACGCAGTATTTT.

The chain recombines TRBV18 with TRBJ2-2; 10 bases map to TRBD1. With V trimmed by 4 bases and J by 2 bases, 4 bases remained unmatched. This CDR3 is 16 amino acids long. Per the germline V gene, CDR1 is KGHSH and CDR2 is LQKENI. CDR3 region: CASSRRTGGNTGELFF. The DNA for the CDR3 is TGTGCCAGCTCACGACGGACAGGGGGTAACACCGGGGAGCTGTTTTTT.

V is TRBV5-6 and J is TRBJ2-7; 9 bases are a match to TRBD2. The V gene end was trimmed by 1 base and the J gene end by 5 bases; junction bases not matched to a gene: 7. CDR3 size: 15 residues. CDR1 is SGHDT and CDR2 is YYEEEE in the germline V gene. CDR3 loop: CASSLIGGGADEQYF. The CDR3, as DNA: TGTGCCAGCAGCTTGATTGGCGGGGGGGCCGACGAGCAGTACTTC. Supplemented by reference TRBV5-6 and TRBJ2-7, the full variable domain reads DAGVTQSPTHLIKTRGQQVTLRCSPKSGHDTVSWYQQALGQGPQFIFQYYEEEERQRGNFPDRFSGHQFPNYSSELNVNALLLGDSALYLCASSLIGGGADEQYFGPGTRLTVT.

This chain connects TRBV5-5 to TRBJ2-2, with D tentatively TRBD1 (5 bases). V gave up 6 bases and J gave up 0 bases, with 12 bases separating them. The germline V gene has CDR1 SGHKS and CDR2 YYEKEE (reference sequence). The CDR3 sequence is 15 residues long. The CDR3 loop is CASTVTDSNTGELFF. The CDR3 region has the DNA TGTGCCAGCACCGTGACAGACTCGAACACCGGGGAGCTGTTTTTT.

The CDR3 here is CASSPETGGNQPQHF. CDR3 in DNA: TGTGCCAGCAGCCCAGAGACAGGCGGCAATCAGCCCCAGCATTTT. The chain recombines TRBV7-2 with TRBJ1-5; D is possibly TRBD1 (6 bases). The V gene lost 5 bases and the J gene lost 2 bases, with 13 bases spanning the gap. Germline V gene sequence: CDR1 SGHTA, CDR2 FQGNSA. The length of the CDR3 is 15 residues.

The chain uses TRBV6-5 and TRBJ2-5, with D possibly TRBD2 on 5 matching bases. This CDR3 is 14 amino acids long. V was cut by 0 bases and J by 0 bases, with 5 bases left in between. From germline, CDR1 is MNHEY and CDR2 SVGAGI. The CDR3 DNA is TGTGCCAGCAGTTACTCGAGGGACCAAGAGACCCAGTACTTC. Translated, it gives CASSYSRDQETQYF.

The chain joins TRBV7-8 to TRBJ2-7, with a weak D call TRBD1 (6 bases). The germline V and J ends were trimmed by 5 bases and 7 bases, with 24 bases remaining between them. CDR3 length equals 16 residues. CDR1 and CDR2 (germline): SGHVS, FQNEAQ. As DNA, the CDR3 is TGTGCCAGCAGCAATTACAGGGACCGCCCTTGGAAGGAGCAGTACTTC. Translated: CASSNYRDRPWKEQYF.